The 32 T cell receptor beta chains below come from one sample, sequenced in a study of blood T cell repertoires in COVID-19. The table came from immunoSEQ multiplex PCR; TCRdb's copy has only in-frame clones and leaves some out. The sample has 300,000 to 350,000 clones, roughly 87% seen once; the top ten hold more than 8.5%. Sequencing was done on a sample of PBMCs or T cells enriched from blood (not recorded which). The receptors were gathered from a woman aged 18-29 years who had recovered from COVID-19.

This chain links TRBV5-6 with TRBJ1-3; D unresolved. This CDR3 is 15 amino acids long. Trimming pared 2 bases from V and 1 base from J, leaving 10 bases between. Germline CDR1 and CDR2: SGHDT and YYEEEE. The CDR3 region is CASSLLGGSGNTIYF. The DNA for the CDR3 is TGTGCCAGCAGCTTACTGGGAGGGTCTGGAAACACCATATATTTT.

This clone has just one count. The DNA for the CDR3 is TGTGCCAGCAGCCTCGTAGTGGGACAGATATCCACCGGGGAGCTGTTTTTT. It is translated as CASSLVVGQISTGELFF. This rearrangement joins TRBV7-9 to TRBJ2-2; TRBD1 agrees at 7 bases. The germline V gene has CDR1 SEHNR and CDR2 FQNEAQ (reference sequence). V was pared by 5 bases and J by 4 bases, with 13 bases of the junction left unmatched. The CDR3 loop spans 17 amino acids.

The J gene is TRBJ1-5, the V gene TRBV19; D not certain. Per germline, CDR1 LNHDA and CDR2 SQIVND (reference sequence). The V and J ends lost 3 bases and 4 bases respectively, with 10 bases between them. This CDR3 has 14 amino acids. This chain's CDR3 is CASSIVGSNQPQHF. In nucleotides, the CDR3 is TGTGCCAGTAGTATCGTCGGTTCTAATCAGCCCCAGCATTTT.

The chain links TRBV7-2 to TRBJ2-1, with TRBD2 identical over 9 bases. The J segment lost 9 bases and the V segment lost 5 bases, leaving 14 bases of the junction unmatched. The CDR3 is 16 residues long. CDR1 and CDR2 (germline): SGHTA, FQGNSA. The DNA for the CDR3 is TGTGCCAGCAGCCCCCCGGGACTAGCTAGGCTGGGTGAGCAGTTCTTC. It yields the protein CASSPPGLARLGEQFF. The variable domain in full, completed from reference TRBV7-2 and TRBJ2-1, reads GAGVSQSPSNKVTEKGKDVELRCDPISGHTALYWYRQSLGQGLEFLIYFQGNSAPDKSGLPSDRFSAERTGGSVSTLTIQRTQQEDSAVYLCASSPPGLARLGEQFFGPGTRLTVL.

The CDR3 is CASTHKPGGYGYTF. As DNA, the CDR3 is TGTGCCAGCACCCATAAGCCAGGGGGGTATGGCTACACCTTC. The chain joins TRBV7-2 to TRBJ1-2; 7 bases fit TRBD1. The CDR3 consists of 14 residues. From germline, CDR1 is SGHTA and CDR2 FQGNSA. After removal of 7 bases from V and 5 bases from J, the junction contained 10 bases not matched to a gene.

V gene TRBV19 combines with J gene TRBJ1-1; a possible D gene is TRBD1 (6 bases). The CDR3 extends over 15 amino acids. Trimming stripped 3 bases from V and 3 bases from J, with 14 bases between. CDR1 and CDR2 (germline): LNHDA, SQIVND (reference sequence). The CDR3 bases are TGTGCCAGTAGTATTGTACAGGGAATATACACTGAAGCTTTCTTT. Translation gives CASSIVQGIYTEAFF.

This sequence joins TRBV6-1 and TRBJ2-2; a weak D match, TRBD1 (5 bases). The germline V and J ends were trimmed by 2 bases and 4 bases, with 17 bases remaining between them. This CDR3 is 17 amino acids long. Germline CDR1 MNHNS, CDR2 SASEGT. CDR3 sequence: CASSEYSRGAATGELFF. As DNA, the CDR3 is TGTGCCAGCAGTGAATACTCCCGTGGGGCAGCCACCGGGGAGCTGTTTTTT.

This clone was recorded once. The same CDR3 can be traced to other DNA sequences in this sample. The J gene is TRBJ1-1, the V gene TRBV6-5; possibly TRBD1 for D (6 bases). Germline V CDR1 and CDR2: MNHEY, SVGAGI. The CDR3 totals 13 residues. V lost 2 bases and J 5 bases, leaving 9 bases between the germline ends. For the CDR3, the DNA is TGTGCCAGCAGTTACAACAGGGCGACTGAAGCTTTCTTT. This sequence encodes CASSYNRATEAFF.

A few counts support this clone. The rearrangement links TRBV10-3 to TRBJ1-1; D ambiguous. The ends were cut back, 10 bases at V and 1 base at J, with 13 bases in the middle. CDR3 length: 13 residues. Per the germline V gene, CDR1 is ENHRY and CDR2 is SYGVKD. CDR3 protein: CANQQNTNTEAFF. DNA of the CDR3: TGTGCCAACCAACAAAACACGAACACTGAAGCTTTCTTT.

The genes are TRBV5-4 and TRBJ2-3, with no clear D. Trimming removed 3 bases at V and 6 bases at J, with 11 bases between. CDR3 length: 13 residues. The germline CDR1 and CDR2 sequences are SGHNT and YYREEE (reference sequence). The CDR3 loop reads CASSSGSRDTQYF. The CDR3 nucleotides are TGTGCCAGCAGCTCCGGGTCTCGGGATACGCAGTATTTT. Supplemented by reference TRBV5-4 and TRBJ2-3, the full variable domain reads ETGVTQSPTHLIKTRGQQVTLRCSSQSGHNTVSWYQQALGQGPQFIFQYYREEENGRGNFPPRFSGLQFPNYSSELNVNALELDDSALYLCASSSGSRDTQYFGPGTRLTVL.

V usage is TRBV5-5 and J usage is TRBJ1-4; the D is unclear. Trimming took 2 bases from V and 0 from J, leaving 8 bases between them. CDR1 is SGHKS, CDR2 YYEKEE, per germline (reference sequence). CDR3 length: 15 residues. CDR3 region: CASSFGGSTNEKLFF. DNA of the CDR3: TGTGCCAGCAGCTTCGGAGGTTCAACTAATGAAAAACTGTTTTTT.

The chain links TRBV5-1 to TRBJ2-3; D is unresolved. CDR1 SGHRS and CDR2 YFSETQ come from the germline V gene. Trimming took off 5 bases at V and 0 bases at J, with 7 bases between the two ends. The CDR3 is 13 amino acids. The CDR3 DNA sequence: TGCGCCAGCAGAGCAGGCAGCACAGATACGCAGTATTTT. Protein: CASRAGSTDTQYF.

This chain joins TRBV7-9 and TRBJ2-3; 7 nucleotides match TRBD2. V lost 2 bases and J lost 6; bases outside the gene matches: 5. The length of the CDR3 is 14 residues. The V gene's germline CDR1 is SEHNR and CDR2 FQNEAQ (reference sequence). The CDR3 here is CASSLQGGADTQYF. CDR3 coding DNA: TGTGCCAGCAGCTTACAGGGAGGGGCGGATACGCAGTATTTT.

V and J are TRBV7-9 and TRBJ2-7; D possibly corresponds to TRBD1 (6 bases). The V end lost 3 bases, the J end lost 0 bases, and 12 bases lay between the germline ends. This CDR3 contains 15 residues. CDR1 SEHNR and CDR2 FQNEAQ come from the germline V gene (reference sequence). CDR3: CASSLDSPSSYEQYF. The CDR3 DNA sequence: TGTGCCAGCAGCTTGGACAGTCCGAGCTCCTACGAGCAGTACTTC. Supplemented by reference TRBV7-9 and TRBJ2-7, the full variable domain reads DTGVSQNPRHKITKRGQNVTFRCDPISEHNRLYWYRQTLGQGPEFLTYFQNEAQLEKSRLLSDRFSAERPKGSFSTLEIQRTEQGDSAMYLCASSLDSPSSYEQYFGPGTRLTVT.

CDR3 sequence: CASKPTGGRGYTF. CDR3 in DNA: TGTGCCAGCAAACCCACAGGGGGCCGTGGCTACACCTTC. The chain has TRBV27 and TRBJ1-2, with 9 bases that match TRBD1. The V and J ends lost 7 bases and 7 bases, in that order; junction bases with no gene match: 7. This CDR3 is 13 amino acids long. Germline CDR1 is MNHEY and CDR2 is SMNVEV (reference sequence).

The chain's CDR3 is CASSSLLSSGANVLTF. Here the CDR3 DNA reads TGTGCCAGCAGCTCCTTATTGAGCTCTGGGGCCAACGTCCTGACTTTC. The chain joins TRBV5-5 to TRBJ2-6; D not certain. The V end was cut by 3 bases, the J end by 0 bases, with 10 bases between. Germline V CDR1 and CDR2: SGHKS, YYEKEE (reference sequence). The CDR3 spans 16 residues.

V and J are TRBV19 and TRBJ1-5; D perhaps matches TRBD1 (5 bases). The CDR3 consists of 19 residues. Germline V CDR1 and CDR2: LNHDA, SQIVND (reference sequence). V shed 7 bases and J shed 1 base, with 26 bases lying between them. The CDR3 here is CASTPVDIGGEWSNQPQHF. The CDR3, as DNA: TGTGCCAGTACCCCAGTTGACATTGGGGGGGAATGGAGCAATCAGCCCCAGCATTTT.

This sequence joins TRBV6-1 and TRBJ1-6; 8 bases map to TRBD1. The CDR3 contains 15 residues. The V gene end was trimmed by 2 bases and the J gene end by 9 bases; junction bases not matched to a gene: 6. The germline CDR1 and CDR2 sequences are MNHNS and SASEGT. The CDR3 DNA follows: TGTGCCAGCAGTGAAAAACAGGGGGGAAGTTCACCCCTCCACTTT. Translating it yields CASSEKQGGSSPLHF.

V usage is TRBV29-1 and J usage is TRBJ1-1; D gene unclear. The CDR3 totals 15 residues. Trimming cost V 7 bases and J 2 bases, with 20 bases left between them. Germline V gives CDR1 SQVTM, CDR2 ANQGSEA. The CDR3 region is CSAPYPPRGNTEAFF. The CDR3 region has the DNA TGCAGCGCGCCATACCCTCCGCGGGGAAACACTGAAGCTTTCTTT.

The rearrangement uses TRBV5-4 and TRBJ1-1; weak D call: TRBD1 (5 bases). The CDR3 sequence is 14 residues long. Germline V gene data show CDR1 as SGHNT and CDR2 as YYREEE (reference sequence). V was trimmed by 1 base and J by 8 bases, leaving 15 bases between them. The CDR3 is CASSLHSGTEEAFF. DNA of the CDR3: TGTGCCAGCAGCTTGCATTCGGGGACTGAAGAAGCTTTCTTT.

Comments on this clone: This specimen includes other DNA sequences encoding the same CDR3. The rearrangement joins TRBV12-3 or TRBV12-4 to TRBJ1-6; 7 bases line up with TRBD1. V trimming: 2 bases; J trimming: 8 bases; junction bases outside the gene matches: 0. The CDR3 spans 13 residues. The CDR3 nucleotides read TGTGCCAGCAGTTTAACAGGGGATTCACCCCTCCACTTT. This sequence encodes CASSLTGDSPLHF.

The CDR3 DNA reads as TGCGCCAGCAGCCCGGGACAGGGTAGCGGCTACACCTTC. Encoded protein: CASSPGQGSGYTF. The chain combines TRBV4-3 with TRBJ1-2; 9 bases map to TRBD1. CDR3 size: 13 residues. Germline CDR1 LGHNA, CDR2 YSLEER. Trimming removed 4 bases from V and 8 bases from J; junction bases left unmatched: 5.

V and J are TRBV4-1 and TRBJ2-2; TRBD2 matches 13 bases. The CDR3 is made up of 17 amino acids. Germline loops: CDR1 MGHRA, CDR2 YSYEKL. Unmatched junction bases numbered 3, after V lost 1 base and J lost 4 bases. The CDR3 coding sequence is TGCGCCAGCAGCCAAGGACTAGCGGGAGGCTCCACCGGGGAGCTGTTTTTT. Translated, it gives CASSQGLAGGSTGELFF.

A note on this clone: Other DNA sequences in the sample encode the same CDR3. The rearrangement joins TRBV5-1 to TRBJ2-1; 10 positions match TRBD2. This CDR3 contains 15 residues. V trimming: 0 bases; J trimming: 7 bases; junction bases outside the gene matches: 4. Germline values: CDR1 SGHRS, CDR2 YFSETQ. The CDR3 DNA is TGCGCCAGCAGCTTGGGAGCGGGGGGGAGTAATGAGCAGTTCTTC. This translates into CASSLGAGGSNEQFF.

This chain joins TRBV6-5 and TRBJ1-2; no clear D. CDR3 size: 12 residues. V lost 4 bases to trimming and J lost 3 bases, with 6 bases between them. Germline V CDR1 and CDR2: MNHEY, SVGAGI. The DNA of the CDR3 is TGTGCCAGCAGTTCAGGCGACTATGGCTACACCTTC. It translates to CASSSGDYGYTF.

This chain connects TRBV7-9 to TRBJ2-5; 9 nucleotides line up with TRBD2. The CDR3 is 17 amino acids. V lost 2 bases and J lost 0; bases outside the gene matches: 7. CDR1 is SEHNR, CDR2 FQNEAQ, per germline (reference sequence). CDR3 bases: TGTGCCAGCAGCTTATCGGGTAGCGGGGGAGACCAAGAGACCCAGTACTTC. It codes for CASSLSGSGGDQETQYF.

The chain links TRBV4-3 to TRBJ2-1; TRBD2 aligns across 9 bases. Germline lookup yields CDR1 LGHNA and CDR2 YSLEER. The V and J ends lost 3 bases and 4 bases, in that order; junction bases with no gene match: 7. There are 16 residues in the CDR3. This CDR3 reads CASSQPGTSRYNEQFF. CDR3 nucleotides: TGCGCCAGCAGCCAGCCGGGGACTAGCAGATACAATGAGCAGTTCTTC.

This clone was observed a few times. The rearrangement joins TRBV19 to TRBJ2-7; TRBD1 is a possible D gene (6 bases). Germline loops: CDR1 LNHDA, CDR2 SQIVND (reference sequence). Trimming left V 8 bases short and J 6 bases short, with 11 bases between. CDR3 length equals 11 residues. The CDR3 sequence: CASGSGVEQYF. DNA of the CDR3: TGTGCCAGTGGATCAGGGGTCGAGCAGTACTTC.

The chain couples TRBV5-4 to TRBJ1-6; D is unresolved. This CDR3 comprises 12 residues. Per the germline V gene, CDR1 is SGHNT and CDR2 is YYREEE (reference sequence). The V end was cut by 2 bases, the J end by 7 bases, with 4 bases between. This CDR3 reads CASSFRNSPLHF. The CDR3 region has the DNA TGTGCCAGCAGCTTCCGGAATTCACCCCTCCACTTT.

CDR3 nucleotide sequence: TGCGCCAGCAGCCGTAACAGGGGCTCCTACGAGCAGTACTTC. It codes for CASSRNRGSYEQYF. The chain couples TRBV4-3 to TRBJ2-7, with TRBD1 matching over 7 bases. CDR1 and CDR2 from the germline V gene are LGHNA and YSLEER. The CDR3 has 14 residues. Trimming took 4 bases from V and 0 from J; bases not matched to a gene: 3.

V usage is TRBV5-1 and J usage is TRBJ2-5; 7 bases fit TRBD1. In germline, CDR1 is SGHRS, CDR2 YFSETQ. After removal of 4 bases from V and 2 bases from J, the junction contained 5 bases not matched to a gene. The CDR3 is 14 residues long. CDR3 sequence (DNA): TGCGCCAGCAGCGAACAGGGGAATCAAGAGACCCAGTACTTC. Translated, it gives CASSEQGNQETQYF.

This chain uses TRBV3-1 (or the pseudogene TRBV3-2) with TRBJ1-2; D is ambiguous. The germline CDR1 and CDR2 sequences are LGHDT and YNNKEL (reference sequence). The CDR3 is 12 residues long. The germline V and J ends were trimmed by 4 bases and 0 bases, with 3 bases remaining between them. The CDR3 DNA is TGTGCCAGCAGCCCTACTAACTATGGCTACACCTTC. Translation: CASSPTNYGYTF.